Following are 4 T cell receptor beta chains from one sample sequenced in a study of T cells after yellow fever vaccination. TCRdb itself ran the 5' RACE reads through MiXCR, one entry per CDR3 protein. The repertoire includes 300,000 to 400,000 distinct CDR3 sequences, 8.5% to 9% of them detected once, and roughly 18% sits in the top ten. The source was PBMCs, collected on the day of the first yellow fever vaccination. Source of these receptors: a man aged 18 to 29 who received the YFV17D yellow fever vaccine.

This sequence joins TRBV5-4 and TRBJ2-1; 8 bases line up with TRBD2. The CDR3 covers 13 residues. The germline gives CDR1 SGHNT, CDR2 YYREEE (reference sequence). V shed 1 base, J shed 10 bases, and the junction held 4 bases outside the gene matches. The DNA of the CDR3 is TGTGCCAGCAGCTTGTTCGGGGGGGACGAGCAGTTCTTC. This gives the protein CASSLFGGDEQFF.

The gene calls are TRBV6-1 and TRBJ2-1; 7 bases are a match to TRBD1. V shed 3 bases and J 15 bases; nucleotides not matched to a gene: 11. The germline gives CDR1 MNHNS, CDR2 SASEGT. CDR3 length equals 13 residues. CDR3 DNA sequence: TGTGCCAGCAGTGACCTACAGGGGAGTATGCCGTTCTTC. Amino acids: CASSDLQGSMPFF.

The genes are TRBV29-1 and TRBJ2-5; either TRBD1 or TRBD2 may fit D (5 bases each). CDR1 and CDR2 (germline): SQVTM, ANQGSEA. CDR3 length equals 13 residues. The V gene lost 7 bases and the J gene lost 5 bases, with 17 bases spanning the gap. Written as DNA, the CDR3 is TGCAGCGGGGGGATTGACGGGTGGGAGACCCAGTACTTC. It encodes CSGGIDGWETQYF.

The rearrangement joins TRBV9 to TRBJ2-5, with D possibly being TRBD1 or TRBD2 (5 bases each). V dropped 0 bases and J dropped 5 bases, with 14 bases sitting between them. The CDR3 length is 15 residues. Germline values: CDR1 SGDLS, CDR2 YYNGEE. The chain's CDR3 is CASSVGWVGTETQYF. DNA for the CDR3: TGTGCCAGCAGCGTAGGCTGGGTGGGGACGGAGACCCAGTACTTC.